This record concerns one T cell receptor beta chain sequence. This receptor's antigen is unknown. The record has no base qualities; no much larger clone is one base away. The sample is drawn from a study of identifying expanded T cells in peripheral blood (dated by TCRdb to between 2018 and 2021). Regarding the complete study: Separate aliquots of the same genomic DNA pool were sequenced to produce technical replicates, and four replicates were compared in pairs. Paper-wide results and their limitations: In all healthy donors, the variance in clone template counts between samples taken 2 to 3 weeks apart rose significantly as total template count increased. Both the number of clones called differentially abundant and the false-positive rate were significantly reduced by the beta-binomial model across all healthy-donor time intervals. The authors expected that biological variance in healthy repertoires might rise further over much longer intervals, such as months to years. The binomial model flagged roughly 1.1 differentially abundant clones between technical replicates, compared with roughly 15 over about 2 weeks and approximately 18 over about four weeks.

The junction shows trimming of 5 bases on V and 8 bases on J, and the gene matches do not reach 11 bases of it. CDR1 and CDR2 are drawn from the germline V gene: MNHEY, SVGAGI. The CDR3, from cysteine to phenylalanine, totals 14 residues. The sequence is cut down to CDR3 DNA, 42 bases in frame from base 1. The immunoSEQ Assay, which uses bias-controlled multiplex PCR amplification of genomic DNA, was used to profile TCRbeta CDR3 regions. As for how the authors treated the data: To quantify the absolute abundance of each unique TCRbeta CDR3 region, the sequences were collapsed and filtered. Differential abundance was tested with two models: a binomial (Fisher-equivalent) model and a beta-binomial model that adds time-dependent variance fitted from healthy donors. Clones with fewer than 5 combined templates were removed, and differential abundance was called for clones with a Benjamini-Hochberg FDR below 0.01. Using the form v = (b*log(k)+a)^2, the beta-binomial variance was modeled as a function of the total template count across the two samples. TCRdb's version of the immuneACCESS table is confined to in-frame rearrangements and falls short of the full clone set. An unresolved V gene accounts for under half of the shortfall where checked; the remainder is of unknown origin. V and J calls and clone size are given by that table; D and trimming were obtained from the DNA. The sample includes about 63,000 clones, with around 81% observed a single time. The ten largest clones take up 19% of the sample.

During the collection period, no infections or other immune events were recorded for the healthy donors. Time-dependent variance in a beta-binomial model of T-cell clone differential abundance was calibrated using healthy-donor blood repertoires as a training cohort. The training cohort included about ten healthy donors, of whom 3 were female and 7 were male. An age range of about 29 to 65 years, with an average of roughly 45 years, was recorded for the donors. Whole blood from each healthy donor was obtained from a commercial supplier and was collected at three time points roughly two weeks apart. Genomic DNA was extracted from unsorted whole blood for immunosequencing.

The sequence came from a person aged 18 to 75 in good health. Sequencing was done on a sample of blood. The sequence is built from TRBV6-5 and TRBJ1-2, and TRBD1 matches 7 of the central bases. Read as DNA, the sequence is TGTGCCAGCAGTCTCGGACAGGAAGTGCAAGGCTACACCTTC. Its translation is CASSLGQEVQGYTF.